The clone carrying this TCR beta chain was picked up one time. Its target is not known. This same CDR3 is encoded by further DNA sequences in the sample. This sample is drawn from a study of tumour-infiltrating T cells in Burkitt lymphoma. For the study at large: All epidemiological Burkitt lymphoma subtypes were represented in the cohort. Productive clonality predicted overall and progression-free survival. The study, taken as a whole, reports: Several public clonotypes were shared across many Burkitt lymphoma patients.

Repertoires were generated with immunoSEQ multiplex PCR, while TCRdb's copy carries only in-frame clones and drops some. Counted here are approximately 710 clones, roughly 12% occurring once; the ten biggest clones make up 14%. CDR3 size: 15 residues. Germline V gives CDR1 SGHVS, CDR2 FQNEAQ. The V end was cut by 5 bases, the J end by 3 bases, with 16 bases between. Sequenced sample: tumor tissue. The source is a human donor with Burkitt lymphoma. This rearrangement joins TRBV7-8 to TRBJ1-1; a weak D match, TRBD1 (6 bases). The CDR3 region has the DNA TGTGCCAGCAGCCCACAGGGAATAATAGACACTGAAGCTTTCTTT. Amino acids: CASSPQGIIDTEAFF.